This T cell receptor (beta chain) was obtained from a study of blood T cells in healthy people across ages. Of note for this clonotype: Its target is not known.

Germline V lookup: CDR1 MNHNY, CDR2 SVGAGI (reference sequence). The ends were cut back, 11 bases at V and 0 bases at J, with 13 bases in the middle. CDR3 length: 13 residues. A sample-barcoded 5' primer and a J-beta primer mix were used in a second PCR of about 6 to 11 cycles. TCRdb processed the 5' RACE reads anew with MiXCR; each CDR3 protein has one entry. The sample lists 500,000 to 550,000 distinct CDR3 sequences, around 24% occurring once. Study-level results: Unsorted PBMC input precluded a conclusive naive versus antigen-experienced comparison.

Another study also made use of these data, one on T cells of mothers and their children.

V gene TRBV6-6 combines with J gene TRBJ1-1; D ambiguous. The TCR was taken from a boy between 10 and 17 years old in good health. Sequencing was carried out using blood. The CDR3 loop is CASNPSLNTEAFF. DNA for the CDR3: TGTGCCTCAAACCCCAGTTTGAACACTGAAGCTTTCTTT.